This TCR beta chain was observed in a study of shared clonotypes between healthy human individuals. Study observations and caveats: Tissues were not sampled, only blood, and their repertoires likely differ.

Using ten immunoSEQ deep assay plates, investigators sequenced unsorted PBMC DNA. Per the original data handling: Filtering differed since immunoSEQ provided only junctions, with no quality scores. Repertoires were generated with immunoSEQ multiplex PCR, while TCRdb's copy carries only in-frame clones and drops some. For V, J and clone size, that table is used; D and trimming come from the DNA. The table has fewer than 650,000 clones, roughly four fifths seen once. To note about this clone: Its antigen is not known.

Germline assignment: CDR1 SGHVS and CDR2 FNYEAQ. The ends were cut back, 1 base at V and 0 bases at J, with 6 bases in the middle. The CDR3 is 14 amino acids. Sequences were obtained from PBMCs. This clonotype originated in a woman aged 40-49 years in good health. Some clones in this sample may be carry-over from other donors' samples. The chain combines TRBV7-6 with TRBJ1-2; no firm D call. CDR3 nucleotides: TGTGCCAGCAGCTTAGGATTCTCTAACTATGGCTACACCTTC. It specifies CASSLGFSNYGYTF.